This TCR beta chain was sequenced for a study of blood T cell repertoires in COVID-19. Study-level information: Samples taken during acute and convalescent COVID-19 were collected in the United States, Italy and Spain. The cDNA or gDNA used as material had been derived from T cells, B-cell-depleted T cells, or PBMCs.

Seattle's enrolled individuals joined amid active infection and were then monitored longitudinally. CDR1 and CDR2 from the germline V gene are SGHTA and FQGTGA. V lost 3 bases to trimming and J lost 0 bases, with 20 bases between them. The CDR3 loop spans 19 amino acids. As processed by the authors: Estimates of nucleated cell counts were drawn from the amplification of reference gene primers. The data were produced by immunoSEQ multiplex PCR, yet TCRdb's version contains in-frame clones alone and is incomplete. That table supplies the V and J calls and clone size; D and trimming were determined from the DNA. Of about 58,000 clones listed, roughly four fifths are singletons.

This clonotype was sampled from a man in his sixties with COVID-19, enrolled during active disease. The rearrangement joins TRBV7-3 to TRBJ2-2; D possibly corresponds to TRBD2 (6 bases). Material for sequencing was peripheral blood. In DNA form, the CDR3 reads TGTGCCAGCAGCTTGGGAGTAGGTGGGGGGATCACGAACACCGGGGAGCTGTTTTTT. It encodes CASSLGVGGGITNTGELFF.